This TCR beta chain was identified during a study of shared clonotypes between healthy human individuals. On the study more broadly: The composition of the donors was a couple of women and a few men aged 18 to 49.

The CDR3 runs 15 residues. V trimming: 6 bases; J trimming: 4 bases; junction bases outside the gene matches: 8. Germline loops: CDR1 MDHEN, CDR2 SYDVKM. The protocol was immunoSEQ multiplex PCR, while the TCRdb copy is restricted to in-frame clones and leaves out a portion. The sample consists of over a million clones, approximately 78% of them appearing once. The clonotype originates from a man between 18 and 35 years old in good health. Some clones in this sample may be carry-over from other donors' samples. Sequenced input: memory CD4+ T cells from PBMCs. Subset described: CD45RA-negative fraction. This chain connects TRBV28 to TRBJ2-2; TRBD1 aligns across 7 bases. The DNA of the CDR3 is TGTGCCAGCAGACCAACAGGGGCGAGCACCGGGGAGCTGTTTTTT. Its protein product is CASRPTGASTGELFF.